The 13 T cell receptor beta chains listed next were all sequenced from one sample in a study of OX40 agonist ivuxolimab in advanced cancers. This table comes from immunoSEQ multiplex PCR, and its TCRdb copy is limited to in-frame clones, with some not included. This sample yields around 77,000 clones, of which over 85% are seen a single time; 4.8% belongs to the top ten. The input for sequencing was CD4+ or CD8+ T cells sorted from blood, taken in a trial of the OX40 agonist ivuxolimab. Every receptor here comes from an adult with an advanced solid tumor such as melanoma, head and neck, liver or kidney cancer.

V gene TRBV6-4 combines with J gene TRBJ2-1; D ambiguous. CDR3 size: 11 residues. V dropped 7 bases and J dropped 8 bases, with 9 bases sitting between them. Germline V lookup: CDR1 MRHNA, CDR2 SNTAGT. CDR3 DNA: TGTGCCAGCAATAGTGAGGATGAGCAGTTCTTC. It translates to CASNSEDEQFF.

The chain joins TRBV7-2 to TRBJ2-7, with a possible D match to TRBD1 (6 bases). Trimming stripped 5 bases from V and 2 bases from J, with 19 bases between. CDR1 and CDR2 from the germline V gene are SGHTA and FQGNSA. The CDR3 consists of 16 residues. CDR3 protein: CASSTPAGTIAYEQYF. CDR3 bases: TGTGCCAGCAGCACACCCGCTGGGACAATTGCCTACGAGCAGTACTTC. The variable domain in full, with the rest retrieved from reference TRBV7-2 and TRBJ2-7, is GAGVSQSPSNKVTEKGKDVELRCDPISGHTALYWYRQSLGQGLEFLIYFQGNSAPDKSGLPSDRFSAERTGGSVSTLTIQRTQQEDSAVYLCASSTPAGTIAYEQYFGPGTRLTVT.

The chain recombines TRBV30 with TRBJ2-1, with D maybe TRBD2 (6 bases). Germline assignment: CDR1 GTSNPN and CDR2 SVGIG (reference sequence). V was pared by 3 bases and J by 1 base, with 7 bases between. The CDR3 is made up of 13 amino acids. The chain's CDR3 is CAWSGSSYNEQFF. The CDR3 DNA reads as TGTGCCTGGAGCGGGAGTTCCTACAATGAGCAGTTCTTC.

The chain joins TRBV7-9 to TRBJ2-5; 7 positions match TRBD2. Matching the DNA end better, TRBJ2-7 makes the J call doubtful. This CDR3 region has 13 residues. Germline V CDR1 and CDR2: SEHNR, FQNEAQ (reference sequence). DNA for the CDR3: TGTGCCAGCAGCTTAGCGGGAGGGTCCGAGCAGTACTTC. Its translation: CASSLAGGSEQYF.

The chain has TRBV10-3 and TRBJ1-1; D may be TRBD1 (5 bases). The germline CDR1 and CDR2 sequences are ENHRY and SYGVKD. There are 15 residues in the CDR3. V was shortened by 1 base and J by 1 base, with 10 bases between the two germline ends. The CDR3 loop reads CAISEYHGGNTEAFF. Written as DNA, the CDR3 is TGTGCCATCAGTGAGTACCACGGGGGGAACACTGAAGCTTTCTTT.

The chain employs TRBV6-1 and TRBJ2-3; tentative D call: TRBD2 (6 bases). V shed 6 bases and J shed 4 bases, with 17 bases lying between them. The germline CDR1 and CDR2 sequences are MNHNS and SASEGT. The CDR3 runs 15 residues. CDR3 nucleotide sequence: TGTGCCAGCAGCCTCTCATGGGCGGGACCAGATACGCAGTATTTT. This sequence encodes CASSLSWAGPDTQYF.

This chain joins TRBV7-2 and TRBJ2-3; tentative D call: TRBD2 (5 bases). V was shortened by 4 bases and J by 3 bases, with 11 bases between the two germline ends. The CDR3 runs to 14 residues. Germline V CDR1 and CDR2: SGHTA, FQGNSA. CDR3 in amino acids: CASSSRVATDTQYF. DNA of the CDR3: TGTGCCAGCAGCTCCCGGGTAGCGACAGATACGCAGTATTTT.

The genes are TRBV18 and TRBJ2-7; TRBD2 is a possible D gene (5 bases). This CDR3 region has 15 residues. V was trimmed by 2 bases and J by 4 bases, leaving 15 bases between them. Germline-derived CDR1 and CDR2 are KGHSH and LQKENI. The chain's CDR3 is CASSPSEGRLYEQYF. CDR3 sequence (DNA): TGTGCCAGCTCACCATCCGAGGGCCGGCTTTACGAGCAGTACTTC.

The chain's CDR3 is CASTPVLGNAGTIYF. The CDR3 bases are TGTGCCAGCACCCCCGTACTGGGCAATGCGGGCACCATATATTTT. The rearrangement links TRBV7-9 to TRBJ1-3; no clear D. Germline V gives CDR1 SEHNR, CDR2 FQNEAQ (reference sequence). The CDR3 spans 15 residues. V was trimmed by 7 bases and J by 9 bases, leaving 22 bases between them.

The chain employs TRBV27 and TRBJ2-7; D is possibly TRBD1 or TRBD2 (5 bases each). CDR3 size: 13 residues. The germline gives CDR1 MNHEY, CDR2 SMNVEV (reference sequence). V lost 7 bases and J 4 bases, leaving 14 bases between the germline ends. The DNA for the CDR3 is TGTGCCAGCACTCGGGACCCCGCGTACGAGCAGTACTTC. Its translation: CASTRDPAYEQYF.

This clone was observed once. This chain uses TRBV19 with TRBJ1-5, with 9 bases matching TRBD1. The germline V gene encodes CDR1 LNHDA and CDR2 SQIVND (reference sequence). The CDR3 has 16 residues. J lost 1 base, V lost 5 bases, and 6 bases had no gene match. The CDR3 nucleotides are TGTGCCAGTAGTTTTACCGGGACAGGGAGCAATCAGCCCCAGCATTTT. It specifies CASSFTGTGSNQPQHF.

In nucleotides, the CDR3 is TGTGCCAGCAGCTTAAGGGGACTAGCAGGCACCGGGGAGCTGTTTTTT. This codes for CASSLRGLAGTGELFF. The chain carries TRBV7-3 and TRBJ2-2; 9 nucleotides agree with TRBD2. This CDR3 spans 16 amino acids. V lost 1 base, J lost 4 bases, and 4 bases stayed unmatched. Germline V lookup: CDR1 SGHTA, CDR2 FQGTGA.

The rearrangement links TRBV25-1 to TRBJ2-1, with D unclear. The CDR3 covers 13 residues. The V gene's germline CDR1 is MGHDK and CDR2 SYGVNS. Trimming pared 4 bases from V and 6 bases from J, leaving 10 bases between. CDR3 residues: CASSVGSLNEQFF. The CDR3 DNA follows: TGTGCCAGCAGTGTCGGCAGCCTCAATGAGCAGTTCTTC. The variable domain in full, completed from reference TRBV25-1 and TRBJ2-1, reads EADIYQTPRYLVIGTGKKITLECSQTMGHDKMYWYQQDPGMELHLIHYSYGVNSTEKGDLSSESTVSRIRTEHFPLTLESARPSHTSQYLCASSVGSLNEQFFGPGTRLTVL.